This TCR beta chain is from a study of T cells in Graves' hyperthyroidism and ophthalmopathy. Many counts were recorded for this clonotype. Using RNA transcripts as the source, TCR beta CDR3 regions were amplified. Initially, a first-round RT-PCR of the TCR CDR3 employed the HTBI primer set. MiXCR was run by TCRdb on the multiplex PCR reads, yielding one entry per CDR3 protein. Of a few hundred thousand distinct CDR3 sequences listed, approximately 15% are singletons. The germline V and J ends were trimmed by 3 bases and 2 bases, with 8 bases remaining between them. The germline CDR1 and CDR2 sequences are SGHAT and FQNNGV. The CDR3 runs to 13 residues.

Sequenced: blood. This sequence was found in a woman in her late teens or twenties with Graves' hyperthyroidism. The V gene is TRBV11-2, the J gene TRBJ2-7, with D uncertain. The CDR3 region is CASSFQAPYEQYF. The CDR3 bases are TGTGCCAGCAGCTTTCAAGCTCCCTACGAGCAGTACTTC. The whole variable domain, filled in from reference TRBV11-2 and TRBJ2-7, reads EAGVAQSPRYKIIEKRQSVAFWCNPISGHATLYWYQQILGQGPKLLIQFQNNGVVDDSQLPKDRFSAERLKGVDSTLKIQPAKLEDSAVYLCASSFQAPYEQYFGPGTRLTVT.